Below, one TCR beta chain is given with its context. The data stem from a study of control samples from healthy donors and cancer patients. The V gene lost 1 base and the J gene lost 3 bases, with 10 bases spanning the gap. This CDR3 is 15 amino acids long. CDR1 MNHNS and CDR2 SASEGT come from the germline V gene. Only in-frame clones appear in the TCRdb table, and some are missing; sequencing was by immunoSEQ multiplex PCR. This sample has around 130,000 clones, with 80% to 90% found just once. The specimen was blood. This TCR derives from a man aged 30 to 39 in good health. The gene calls are TRBV6-1 and TRBJ2-1; possible D gene TRBD2, 6 bases. This CDR3 is CASSEDWGLYNEQFF. For the CDR3, the DNA is TGTGCCAGCAGTGAAGATTGGGGACTCTACAATGAGCAGTTCTTC.